This is a list of T cell receptor beta chains from one sample in a study of blood T cells in healthy people across ages. TCRdb itself ran the 5' RACE reads through MiXCR, one entry per CDR3 protein. Of about 1.6 million distinct CDR3 sequences in the sample, roughly 30% are singletons; the top ten hold around 11%. The sequencing input was blood. These TCRs come from a woman in her 30s in good health. Both conserved end residues are part of each CDR3. D genes are given only for firm matches. Clone size is not always given. Where it is, it says once, few, many or a class for expanded clones.

>TRBD2|few|TRBV27|TRBJ2-3
CASRLAGWLDTQYF
TGTGCCAGCAGACTAGCGGGCTGGCTGGATACGCAGTATTTT
>-|-|TRBV10-3|TRBJ2-1
CAISYSEDGSSYNGQFF
TGTGCCATCAGTTACTCTGAGGACGGAAGCTCCTACAATGGGCAGTTCTTC
>TRBD2|few|TRBV20-1|TRBJ2-5
CSARAPSGDQETQYF
TGCAGTGCTAGAGCTCCTAGCGGGGATCAAGAGACCCAGTACTTC
>TRBD1|few|TRBV2|TRBJ2-4
CASRFSDRNYEQYF
TGTGCCAGCAGATTTTCGGACAGGAACTATGAGCAGTACTTC
>TRBD2|-|TRBV5-4|TRBJ2-5
CASSLKSGTGGETQYF
TGTGCCAGCAGCTTGAAAAGCGGGACCGGAGGAGAGACCCAGTACTTC
>TRBD1|-|TRBV20-1|TRBJ2-5
CSARDLRYRGQAETQYF
TGCAGTGCTAGAGATTTAAGATACAGGGGACAGGCAGAGACCCAGTACTTC
>-|-|TRBV10-1|TRBJ1-6
CASSDTYNSPLHF
TGCGCCAGCAGTGATACCTATAATTCACCCCTCCACTTT
>-|-|TRBV5-1|TRBJ1-1
CASRISGTEAFF
TGCGCCAGCAGAATTTCGGGGACTGAAGCTTTCTTT
>TRBD2|many|TRBV29-1|TRBJ2-1
CSVVSSGRLQFF
TGCAGCGTTGTAAGTAGCGGGAGGCTTCAGTTCTTC
>TRBD2|-|TRBV7-8|TRBJ2-7
CARRDSGSSYEQYF
TGTGCCCGCAGGGATAGCGGGAGCTCCTACGAGCAGTACTTC
>TRBD1|-|TRBV7-8|TRBJ2-2
CASSLLEGASNTGELFF
TGTGCCAGCAGCCTACTAGAGGGGGCCTCGAACACCGGGGAGCTGTTTTTT
>TRBD2|few|TRBV20-1|TRBJ2-4
CSARPSGRDNEQYF
TGCAGTGCTAGACCTAGCGGGAGAGACAATGAGCAGTACTTC
>-|-|TRBV6-1|TRBJ2-5
CASRLGAAGQETQYF
TGTGCCAGCAGATTAGGTGCGGCGGGCCAAGAGACCCAGTACTTC
>-|-|TRBV3-1|TRBJ2-5
CASGDSQETQYF
TGTGCCAGCGGGGACTCCCAAGAGACCCAGTACTTC
>-|-|TRBV20-1|TRBJ2-7
CSARDPFAYEQYF
TGCAGTGCTAGAGACCCTTTCGCATACGAGCAGTACTTC
>-|-|TRBV7-9|TRBJ2-7
CASSLAKGDEQYF
TGTGCCAGCAGCTTAGCGAAGGGCGACGAGCAGTACTTC
>TRBD2|-|TRBV28|TRBJ2-1
CASSSWTSGRGNEQFF
TGTGCCAGCAGTTCCTGGACTAGCGGGAGGGGGAATGAGCAGTTCTTC
>-|many|TRBV7-2|TRBJ2-1
CASSLIVMDSLTYNEQFF
TGTGCCAGCAGCTTAATCGTAATGGACTCCCTTACCTACAATGAGCAGTTCTTC
>TRBD2|-|TRBV7-3|TRBJ2-1
CASSPGTSGPNEQFF
TGTGCCAGCAGTCCCGGGACTAGCGGCCCCAATGAGCAGTTCTTC
>-|-|TRBV3-1|TRBJ1-1
CASSHSGGWDTEAFF
TGTGCCAGCAGCCATTCGGGGGGCTGGGACACTGAAGCTTTCTTT
>-|-|TRBV5-1|TRBJ2-5
CASSLMLGETQYF
TGCGCCAGCAGCTTAATGTTGGGGGAGACCCAGTACTTC
>-|few|TRBV9|TRBJ1-1
CASSVGSGTEAFF
TGTGCCAGCAGCGTAGGCAGTGGGACTGAAGCTTTCTTT